This T cell receptor beta chain was retrieved from a study of radiotherapy plus CTLA-4 blockade in lung cancer. Overall study findings and caveats: Clones of tumor-derived TCRs expanded in blood after radiotherapy plus ipilimumab.

CDR1 is SNHLY and CDR2 is FYNNEI in the germline V gene. V gave up 6 bases and J gave up 0 bases; unmatched junction bases: 5. CDR3 length: 14 amino acids. Patients had chemo-refractory metastatic non-small-cell lung cancer and received focal radiation plus CTLA-4 blockade that used ipilimumab. Method: immunoSEQ multiplex PCR; TCRdb's copy keeps in-frame clones and lacks some. Of around 50,000 clones listed, approximately 86% were seen once; the top ten hold over 15%. On this clone itself: Antigen: not known.

This sequence was found in a human donor with non-small cell lung cancer that progressed on radiotherapy plus ipilimumab. Some clones in this sample may be carry-over from other donors' samples. The source was peripheral blood, collected from a patient treated with radiotherapy plus ipilimumab. J is TRBJ2-7 and V is TRBV2, with 7 nucleotides matching TRBD1. This CDR3 reads CASSGTEISYEQYF. The DNA for the CDR3 is TGTGCCAGCAGCGGGACAGAGATCTCCTACGAGCAGTACTTC.